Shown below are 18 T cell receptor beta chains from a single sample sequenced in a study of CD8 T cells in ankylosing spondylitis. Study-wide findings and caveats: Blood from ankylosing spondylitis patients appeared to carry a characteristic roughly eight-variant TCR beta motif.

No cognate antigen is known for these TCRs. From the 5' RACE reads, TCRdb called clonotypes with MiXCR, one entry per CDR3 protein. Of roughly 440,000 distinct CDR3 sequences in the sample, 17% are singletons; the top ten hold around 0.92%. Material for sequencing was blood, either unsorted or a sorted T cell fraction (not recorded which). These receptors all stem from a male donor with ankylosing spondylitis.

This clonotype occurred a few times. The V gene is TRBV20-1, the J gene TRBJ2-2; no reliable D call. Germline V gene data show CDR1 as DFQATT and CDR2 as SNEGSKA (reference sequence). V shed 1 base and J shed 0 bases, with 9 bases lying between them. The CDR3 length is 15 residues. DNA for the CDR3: TGCAGTGCTAGAGTGTTGACGGCGAACACCGGGGAGCTGTTTTTT. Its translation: CSARVLTANTGELFF.

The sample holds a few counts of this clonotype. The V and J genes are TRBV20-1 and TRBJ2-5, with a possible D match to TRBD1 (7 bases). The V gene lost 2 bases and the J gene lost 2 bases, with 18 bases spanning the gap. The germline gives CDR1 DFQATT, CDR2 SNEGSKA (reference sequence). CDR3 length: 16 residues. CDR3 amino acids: CSARLRTGGIQETQYF. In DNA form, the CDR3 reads TGCAGTGCTAGACTTAGGACAGGCGGGATACAAGAGACCCAGTACTTC.

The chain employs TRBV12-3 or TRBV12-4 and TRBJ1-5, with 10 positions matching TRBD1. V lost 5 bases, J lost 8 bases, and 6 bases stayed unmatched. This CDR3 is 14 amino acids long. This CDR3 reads CASSGGQGREPQHF. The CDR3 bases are TGTGCCAGCAGTGGGGGACAGGGGAGAGAGCCCCAGCATTTT.

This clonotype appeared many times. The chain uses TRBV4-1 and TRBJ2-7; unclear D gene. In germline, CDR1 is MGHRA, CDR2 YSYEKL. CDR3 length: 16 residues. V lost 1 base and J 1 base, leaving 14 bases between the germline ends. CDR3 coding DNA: TGCGCCAGCAGCCAAGGTCCCCCGGACCGATCCTACGAGCAGTACTTC. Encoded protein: CASSQGPPDRSYEQYF.

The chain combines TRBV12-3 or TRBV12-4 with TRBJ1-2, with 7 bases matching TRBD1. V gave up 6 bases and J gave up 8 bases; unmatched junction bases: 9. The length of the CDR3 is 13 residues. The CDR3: CASRPQGLWGYTF. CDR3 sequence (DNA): TGTGCCAGCAGGCCACAGGGGTTATGGGGCTACACCTTC.

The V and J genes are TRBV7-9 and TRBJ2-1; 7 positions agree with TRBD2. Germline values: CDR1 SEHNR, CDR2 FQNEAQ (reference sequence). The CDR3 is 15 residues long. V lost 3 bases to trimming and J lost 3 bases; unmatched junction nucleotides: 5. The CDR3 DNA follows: TGTGCCAGCAGCTTTGGGAGGGGCGACTACAATGAGCAGTTCTTC. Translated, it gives CASSFGRGDYNEQFF.

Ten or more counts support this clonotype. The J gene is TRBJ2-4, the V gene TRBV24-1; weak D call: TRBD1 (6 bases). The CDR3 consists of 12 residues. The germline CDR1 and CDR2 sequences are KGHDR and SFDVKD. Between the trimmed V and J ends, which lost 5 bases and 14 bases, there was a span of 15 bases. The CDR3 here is CATSASGDRKYF. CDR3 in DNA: TGTGCCACCAGTGCTTCAGGGGACCGAAAGTACTTC.

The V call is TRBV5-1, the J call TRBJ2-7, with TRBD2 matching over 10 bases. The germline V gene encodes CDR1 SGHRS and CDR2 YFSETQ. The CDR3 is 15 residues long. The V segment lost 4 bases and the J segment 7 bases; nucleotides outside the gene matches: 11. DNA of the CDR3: TGCGCCAGCAGCACCCTAGGGCTAGCGGGAGAAGAGCAGTACTTC. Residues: CASSTLGLAGEEQYF.

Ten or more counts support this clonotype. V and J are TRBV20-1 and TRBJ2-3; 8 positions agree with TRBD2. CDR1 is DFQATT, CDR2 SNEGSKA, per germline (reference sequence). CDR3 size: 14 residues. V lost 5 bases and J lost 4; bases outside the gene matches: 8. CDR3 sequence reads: CSAPGTSSADTQYF. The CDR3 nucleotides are TGCAGTGCTCCCGGGACTAGTAGCGCAGATACGCAGTATTTT.

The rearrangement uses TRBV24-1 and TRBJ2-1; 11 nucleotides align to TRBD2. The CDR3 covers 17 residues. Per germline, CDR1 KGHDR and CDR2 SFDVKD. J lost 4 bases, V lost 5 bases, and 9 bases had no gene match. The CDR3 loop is CATSGNSGRDGYNEQFF. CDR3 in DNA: TGTGCCACCAGTGGAAATAGCGGGAGGGATGGATACAATGAGCAGTTCTTC.

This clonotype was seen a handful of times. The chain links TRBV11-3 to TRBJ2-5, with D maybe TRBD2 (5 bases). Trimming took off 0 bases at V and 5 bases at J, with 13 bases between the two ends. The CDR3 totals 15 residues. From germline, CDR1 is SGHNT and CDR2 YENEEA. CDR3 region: CASSLDLRERETQYF. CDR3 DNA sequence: TGTGCCAGCAGCTTAGATCTAAGGGAGAGGGAGACCCAGTACTTC.

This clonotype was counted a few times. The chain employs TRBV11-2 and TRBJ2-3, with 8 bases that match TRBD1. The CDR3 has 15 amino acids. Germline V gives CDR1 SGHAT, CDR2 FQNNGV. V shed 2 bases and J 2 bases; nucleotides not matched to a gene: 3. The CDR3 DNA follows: TGTGCCAGCAGCTTAAGGGGACAGGTCACAGATACGCAGTATTTT. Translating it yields CASSLRGQVTDTQYF.

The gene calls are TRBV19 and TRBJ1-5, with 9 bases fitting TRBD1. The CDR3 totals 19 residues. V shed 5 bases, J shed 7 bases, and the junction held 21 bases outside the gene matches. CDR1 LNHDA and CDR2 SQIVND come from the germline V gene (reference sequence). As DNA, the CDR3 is TGTGCCAGTAGTGCTAGGCCGAAGGGACAGGGCATGGGTGGCCAGCCCCAGCATTTT. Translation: CASSARPKGQGMGGQPQHF.

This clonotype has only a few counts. The CDR3 sequence is CASSQEFTSGYQPQHF. The CDR3 region has the DNA TGCGCCAGCAGCCAAGAGTTTACATCGGGGTATCAGCCCCAGCATTTT. J is TRBJ1-5 and V is TRBV4-1; no reliable D call. This CDR3 spans 16 amino acids. The V end was cut by 0 bases, the J end by 5 bases, with 14 bases between. In germline, CDR1 is MGHRA, CDR2 YSYEKL.

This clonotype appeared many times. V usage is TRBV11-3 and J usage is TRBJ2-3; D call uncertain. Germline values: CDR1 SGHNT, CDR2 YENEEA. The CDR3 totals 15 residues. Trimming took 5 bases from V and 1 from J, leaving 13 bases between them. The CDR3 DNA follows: TGTGCCAGCAGCCCTTTTCGAGCCGGCACAGATACGCAGTATTTT. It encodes CASSPFRAGTDTQYF.

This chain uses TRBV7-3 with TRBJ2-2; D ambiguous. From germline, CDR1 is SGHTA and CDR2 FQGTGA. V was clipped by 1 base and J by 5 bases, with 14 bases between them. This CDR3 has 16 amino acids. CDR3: CASSLRGPILTGELFF. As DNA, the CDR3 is TGTGCCAGCAGCTTAAGAGGACCAATCCTTACCGGGGAGCTGTTTTTT.

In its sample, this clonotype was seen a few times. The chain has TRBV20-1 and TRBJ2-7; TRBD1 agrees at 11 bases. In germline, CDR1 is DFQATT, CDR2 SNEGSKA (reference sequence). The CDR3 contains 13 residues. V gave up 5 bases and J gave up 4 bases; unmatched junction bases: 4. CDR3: CSAPGTGGYEQYF. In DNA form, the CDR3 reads TGCAGTGCTCCCGGGACAGGGGGGTACGAGCAGTACTTC.

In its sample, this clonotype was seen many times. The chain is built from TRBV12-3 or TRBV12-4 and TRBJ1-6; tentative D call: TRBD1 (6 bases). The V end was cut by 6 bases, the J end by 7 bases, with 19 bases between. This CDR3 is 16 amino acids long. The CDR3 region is CASSQKGTGSNSPLHF. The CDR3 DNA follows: TGTGCCAGCAGCCAAAAGGGCACAGGGTCGAATTCACCCCTCCACTTT.